This entry is about one T cell receptor beta chain. This entry is derived from a study of shared clonotypes between healthy human individuals. Study-level information: CD4 naive and CD4 memory each took three plates per donor, while CD8 naive took two and CD8 memory one.

CD45RA-negative memory and CD45RA+ naive subsets were split from the CD4+ cells. Profiled with immunoSEQ multiplex PCR; TCRdb holds only in-frame clones, not every one. The sample records over a million clones, about 74% being singletons. CDR1 is SNHLY and CDR2 is FYNNEI in the germline V gene. The CDR3 sequence is 14 residues long. V gave up 7 bases and J gave up 4 bases, with 15 bases separating them. The rearrangement links TRBV2 to TRBJ2-3; D is ambiguous. Sequenced material: memory CD4+ T cells sorted from blood. Subset here: CD45RA-negative fraction. The receptor comes from a man between 18 and 29 years old in good health. The chain's CDR3 is CASIERSVADTQYF. The CDR3 DNA sequence: TGTGCCAGCATAGAACGCTCCGTCGCAGATACGCAGTATTTT. Combining the CDR3 with reference TRBV2 and TRBJ2-3 gives the whole variable domain EPEVTQTPSHQVTQMGQEVILRCVPISNHLYFYWYRQILGQKVEFLVSFYNNEISEKSEIFDDQFSVERPDGSNFTLKIRSTKLEDSAMYFCASIERSVADTQYFGPGTRLTVL.